This T cell receptor beta chain was profiled in a study of long-term antiretroviral therapy in people with HIV. This CDR3 is 15 amino acids long. Germline V gene data show CDR1 as SGHRS and CDR2 as YFSETQ. V shed 0 bases and J 5 bases; nucleotides not matched to a gene: 3. In this sample, this clone turned up a few times. immunoSEQ v3.0 was run at survey level. TCRdb's copy holds only in-frame clones and misses some; the assay was immunoSEQ multiplex PCR. The profile shows approximately 15,000 clones, roughly nine tenths of them singletons. This specimen was unsorted PBMCs, taken 0.3 years after starting antiretroviral therapy. This clonotype was obtained from a man in his fifties or sixties with HIV. The chain has TRBV5-1 and TRBJ1-5; 9 bases are shared with TRBD1. CDR3 in DNA: TGCGCCAGCAGCTTGGGGACAGGGGATCATCAGCCCCAGCATTTT. Its protein product is CASSLGTGDHQPQHF.